Given below is one T cell receptor (beta chain) in context. Its antigen is as yet unknown. The data are from a study of T cells in localized non-small cell lung cancer. Study results and caveats: Uninvolved adjacent lung, not tumor, had the highest T cell clonality.

The method was immunoSEQ multiplex PCR; TCRdb's version includes in-frame clones alone and lacks a portion of them. The sample has 20,000 to 25,000 clones, 70% to 90% seen once. Germline V lookup: CDR1 SGHTA, CDR2 FQGTGA. This CDR3 spans 16 amino acids. Trimming removed 5 bases from V and 7 bases from J; junction bases left unmatched: 10. This chain uses TRBV7-3 with TRBJ1-6, with TRBD1 matching 8 bases. This receptor was obtained from a male donor aged 60 or over with stage II squamous cell lung carcinoma. The sequencing used peripheral blood, collected before any cancer treatment. The CDR3 spells CASSAGTGWLNSPLHF. CDR3 nucleotide sequence: TGTGCCAGCAGCGCCGGGACAGGTTGGCTCAATTCACCCCTCCACTTT.